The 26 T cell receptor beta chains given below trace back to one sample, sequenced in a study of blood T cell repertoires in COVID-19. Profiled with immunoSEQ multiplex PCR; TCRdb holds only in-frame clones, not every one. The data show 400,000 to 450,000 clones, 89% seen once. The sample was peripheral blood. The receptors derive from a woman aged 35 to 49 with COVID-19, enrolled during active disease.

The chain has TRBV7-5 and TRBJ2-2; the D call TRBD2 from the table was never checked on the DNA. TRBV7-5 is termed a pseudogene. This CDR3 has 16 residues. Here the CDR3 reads CAPRRSGRDRTGELFF. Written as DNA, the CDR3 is TGTGCCCCCCGAAGGAGCGGGAGGGATCGTACCGGGGAGCTGTTTTTT.

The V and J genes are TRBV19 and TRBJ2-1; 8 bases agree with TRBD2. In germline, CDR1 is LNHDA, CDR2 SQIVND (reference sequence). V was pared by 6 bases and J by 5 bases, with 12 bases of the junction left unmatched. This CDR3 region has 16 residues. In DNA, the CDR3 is TGTGCCAGTAGGTCTCCGCTCCGGGAGGGTGACAATGAGCAGTTCTTC. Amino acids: CASRSPLREGDNEQFF. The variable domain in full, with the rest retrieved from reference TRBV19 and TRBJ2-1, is DGGITQSPKYLFRKEGQNVTLSCEQNLNHDAMYWYRQDPGQGLRLIYYSQIVNDFQKGDIAEGYSVSREKKESFPLTVTSAQKNPTAFYLCASRSPLREGDNEQFFGPGTRLTVL.

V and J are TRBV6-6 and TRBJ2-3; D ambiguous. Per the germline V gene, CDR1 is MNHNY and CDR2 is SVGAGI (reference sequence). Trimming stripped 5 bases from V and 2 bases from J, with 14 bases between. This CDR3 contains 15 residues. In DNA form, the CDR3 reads TGTGCCAGCAGTACGGTTGGCAGGAACACAGATACGCAGTATTTT. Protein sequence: CASSTVGRNTDTQYF.

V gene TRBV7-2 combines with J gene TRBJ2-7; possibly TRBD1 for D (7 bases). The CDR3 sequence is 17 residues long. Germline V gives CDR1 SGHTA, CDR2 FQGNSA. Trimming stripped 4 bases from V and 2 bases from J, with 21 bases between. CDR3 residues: CASSSFGGTAYTYEQYF. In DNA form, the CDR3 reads TGTGCCAGCAGCTCCTTTGGCGGGACAGCCTACACCTACGAGCAGTACTTC.

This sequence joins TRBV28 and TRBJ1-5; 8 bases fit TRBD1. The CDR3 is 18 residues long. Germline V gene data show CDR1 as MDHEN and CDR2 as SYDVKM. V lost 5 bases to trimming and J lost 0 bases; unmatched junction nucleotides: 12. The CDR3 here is CASSTPGQASYSNQPQHF. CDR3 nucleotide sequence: TGTGCCAGCAGTACCCCGGGACAGGCCAGTTATAGCAATCAGCCCCAGCATTTT.

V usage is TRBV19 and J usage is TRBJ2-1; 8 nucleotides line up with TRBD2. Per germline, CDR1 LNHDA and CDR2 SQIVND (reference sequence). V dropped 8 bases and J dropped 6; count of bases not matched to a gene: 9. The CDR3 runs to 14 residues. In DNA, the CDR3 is TGTGCCAGTCAAAGCGGGAGCGTTAGCAATGAGCAGTTCTTC. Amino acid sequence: CASQSGSVSNEQFF.

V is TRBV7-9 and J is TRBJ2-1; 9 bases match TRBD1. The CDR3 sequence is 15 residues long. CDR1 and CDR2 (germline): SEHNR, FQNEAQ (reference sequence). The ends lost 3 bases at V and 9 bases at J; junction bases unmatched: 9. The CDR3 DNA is TGTGCCAGCAGCTTTAGAGACAGGGGGAGCCCTGAGCAGTTCTTC. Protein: CASSFRDRGSPEQFF.

The CDR3 region has the DNA TGCGCCAGCAGCTTGGAGATTCTGACAGGGACTGGAAACACCATATATTTT. Translated, it gives CASSLEILTGTGNTIYF. The genes are TRBV5-1 and TRBJ1-3; 7 nucleotides agree with TRBD1. With V trimmed by 0 bases and J by 2 bases, 8 bases remained unmatched. CDR3 length: 17 amino acids. Per the germline V gene, CDR1 is SGHRS and CDR2 is YFSETQ.

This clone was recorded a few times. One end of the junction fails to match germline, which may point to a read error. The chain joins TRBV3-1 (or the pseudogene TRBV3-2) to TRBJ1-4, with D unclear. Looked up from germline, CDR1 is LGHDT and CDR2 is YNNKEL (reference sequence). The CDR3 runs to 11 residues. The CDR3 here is CASSQDGVSFF. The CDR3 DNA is TGTGCCAGCAGCCAAGACGGGGTGTCTTTCTTT.

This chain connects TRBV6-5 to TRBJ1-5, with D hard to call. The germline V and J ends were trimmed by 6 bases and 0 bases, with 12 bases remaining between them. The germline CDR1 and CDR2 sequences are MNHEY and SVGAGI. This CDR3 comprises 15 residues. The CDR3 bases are TGTGCCAGCAGGCCTAGAATATATAGCAATCAGCCCCAGCATTTT. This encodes CASRPRIYSNQPQHF.

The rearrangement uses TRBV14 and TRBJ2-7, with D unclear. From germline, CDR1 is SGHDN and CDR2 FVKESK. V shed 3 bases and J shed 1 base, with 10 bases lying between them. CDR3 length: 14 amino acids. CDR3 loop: CASSQRIDSYEQYF. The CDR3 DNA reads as TGTGCCAGCAGCCAGAGAATAGATTCCTACGAGCAGTACTTC.

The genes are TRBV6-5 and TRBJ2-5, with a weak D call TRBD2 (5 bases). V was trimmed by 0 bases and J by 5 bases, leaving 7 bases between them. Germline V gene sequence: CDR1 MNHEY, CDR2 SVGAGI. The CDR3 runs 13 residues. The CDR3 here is CASSYSQRETQYF. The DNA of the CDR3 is TGTGCCAGCAGTTACTCACAGCGGGAGACCCAGTACTTC.

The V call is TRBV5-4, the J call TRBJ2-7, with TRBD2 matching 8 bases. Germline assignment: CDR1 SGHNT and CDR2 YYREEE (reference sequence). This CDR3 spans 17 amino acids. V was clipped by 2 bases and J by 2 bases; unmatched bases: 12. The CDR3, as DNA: TGTGCCAGCAGCTTCCCCGTCGGGGGGGGGCCGGCCTACGAGCAGTACTTC. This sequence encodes CASSFPVGGGPAYEQYF.

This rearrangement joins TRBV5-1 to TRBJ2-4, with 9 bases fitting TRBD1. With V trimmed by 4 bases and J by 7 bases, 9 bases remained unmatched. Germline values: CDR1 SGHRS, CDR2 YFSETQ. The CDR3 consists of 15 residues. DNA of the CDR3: TGCGCCAGCAGCACGGACAGGGGCCAAGGGAACATTCAGTACTTC. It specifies CASSTDRGQGNIQYF.

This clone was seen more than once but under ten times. CDR3 sequence: CASSSGQGWTEAFF. The DNA for the CDR3 is TGTGCCAGCAGTTCCGGACAGGGCTGGACTGAAGCTTTCTTT. V gene TRBV27 combines with J gene TRBJ1-1; 8 bases fit TRBD1. Looked up from germline, CDR1 is MNHEY and CDR2 is SMNVEV (reference sequence). This CDR3 has 14 amino acids. V lost 4 bases, J lost 5 bases, and 6 bases stayed unmatched.

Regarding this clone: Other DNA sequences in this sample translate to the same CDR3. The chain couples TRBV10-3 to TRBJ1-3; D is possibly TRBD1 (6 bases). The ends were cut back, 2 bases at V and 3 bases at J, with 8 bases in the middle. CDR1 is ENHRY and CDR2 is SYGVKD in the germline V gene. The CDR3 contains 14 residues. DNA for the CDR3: TGTGCCATCAGTGAGACAGGGAGTGGAAACACCATATATTTT. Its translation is CAISETGSGNTIYF.

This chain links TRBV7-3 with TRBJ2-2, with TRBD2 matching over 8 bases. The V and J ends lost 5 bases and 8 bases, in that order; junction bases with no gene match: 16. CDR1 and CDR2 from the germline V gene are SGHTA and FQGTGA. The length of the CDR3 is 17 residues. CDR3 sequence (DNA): TGTGCCAGCAGCATGATAGCGGGGAGAGGCTTTACTGGGGAGCTGTTTTTT. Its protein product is CASSMIAGRGFTGELFF.

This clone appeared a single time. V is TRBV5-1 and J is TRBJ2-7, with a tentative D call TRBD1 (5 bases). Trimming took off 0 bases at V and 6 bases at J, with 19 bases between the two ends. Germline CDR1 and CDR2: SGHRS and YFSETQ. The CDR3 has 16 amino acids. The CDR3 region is CASSLGVTLTGGEQYF. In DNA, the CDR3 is TGCGCCAGCAGCTTGGGGGTAACTTTAACAGGTGGCGAGCAGTACTTC.

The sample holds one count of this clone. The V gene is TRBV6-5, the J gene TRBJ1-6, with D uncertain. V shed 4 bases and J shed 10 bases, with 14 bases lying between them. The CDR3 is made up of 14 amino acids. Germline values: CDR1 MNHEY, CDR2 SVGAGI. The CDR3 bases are TGTGCCAGCAGTTCTCCGGGGTTTAGGTCACCCCTCCACTTT. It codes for CASSSPGFRSPLHF.

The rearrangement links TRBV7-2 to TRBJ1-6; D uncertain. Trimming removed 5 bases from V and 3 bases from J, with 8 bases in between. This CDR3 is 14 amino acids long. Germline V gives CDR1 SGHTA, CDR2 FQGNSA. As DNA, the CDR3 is TGTGCCAGCAGCGTGGGCCTCTATAATTCACCCCTCCACTTT. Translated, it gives CASSVGLYNSPLHF.

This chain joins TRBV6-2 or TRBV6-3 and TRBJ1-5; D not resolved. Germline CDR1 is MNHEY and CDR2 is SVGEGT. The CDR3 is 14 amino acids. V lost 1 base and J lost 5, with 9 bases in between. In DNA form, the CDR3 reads TGTGCCAGCAGTTACTATGAGAGCGATCAGCCCCAGCATTTT. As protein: CASSYYESDQPQHF.

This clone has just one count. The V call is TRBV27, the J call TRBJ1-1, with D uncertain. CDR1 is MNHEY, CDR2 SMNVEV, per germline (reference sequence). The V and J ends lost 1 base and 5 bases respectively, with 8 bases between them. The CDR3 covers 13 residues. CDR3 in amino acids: CASSLWRATEAFF. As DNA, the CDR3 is TGTGCCAGCAGTTTATGGAGAGCGACTGAAGCTTTCTTT.

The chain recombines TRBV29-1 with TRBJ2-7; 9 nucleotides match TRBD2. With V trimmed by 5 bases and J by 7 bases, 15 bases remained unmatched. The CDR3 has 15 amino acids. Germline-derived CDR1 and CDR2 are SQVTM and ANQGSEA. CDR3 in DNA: TGCAGCGTTTCAGGGACTAGCCGCGCTTGGGGAGAGCAGTACTTC. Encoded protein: CSVSGTSRAWGEQYF.

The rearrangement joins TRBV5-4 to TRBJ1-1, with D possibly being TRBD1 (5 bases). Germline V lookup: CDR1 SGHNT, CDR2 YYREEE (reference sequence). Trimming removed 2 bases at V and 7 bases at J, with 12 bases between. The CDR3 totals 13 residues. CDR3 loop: CASSFLQGNEAFF. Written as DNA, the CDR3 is TGTGCCAGCAGCTTCCTCCAGGGAAATGAAGCTTTCTTT.

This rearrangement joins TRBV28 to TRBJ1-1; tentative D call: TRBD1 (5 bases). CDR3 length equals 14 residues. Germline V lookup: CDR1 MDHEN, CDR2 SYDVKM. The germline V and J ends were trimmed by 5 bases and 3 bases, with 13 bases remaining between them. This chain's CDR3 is CASSISRAYTEAFF. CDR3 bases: TGTGCCAGCAGTATCTCCAGGGCTTACACTGAAGCTTTCTTT.

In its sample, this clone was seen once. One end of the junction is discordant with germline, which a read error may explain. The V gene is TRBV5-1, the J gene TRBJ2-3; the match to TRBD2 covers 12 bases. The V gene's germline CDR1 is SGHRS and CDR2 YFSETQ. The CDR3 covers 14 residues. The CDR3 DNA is TGCGCCAGCACCTTGACTAGCGGGGGAGATACGCAGTATTTT. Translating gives CASTLTSGGDTQYF. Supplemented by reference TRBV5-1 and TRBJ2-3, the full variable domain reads KAGVTQTPRYLIKTRGQQVTLSCSPISGHRSVSWYQQTPGQGLQFLFEYFSETQRNKGNFPGRFSGRQFSNSRSEMNVSTLELGDSALYLCASTLTSGGDTQYFGPGTRLTVL.